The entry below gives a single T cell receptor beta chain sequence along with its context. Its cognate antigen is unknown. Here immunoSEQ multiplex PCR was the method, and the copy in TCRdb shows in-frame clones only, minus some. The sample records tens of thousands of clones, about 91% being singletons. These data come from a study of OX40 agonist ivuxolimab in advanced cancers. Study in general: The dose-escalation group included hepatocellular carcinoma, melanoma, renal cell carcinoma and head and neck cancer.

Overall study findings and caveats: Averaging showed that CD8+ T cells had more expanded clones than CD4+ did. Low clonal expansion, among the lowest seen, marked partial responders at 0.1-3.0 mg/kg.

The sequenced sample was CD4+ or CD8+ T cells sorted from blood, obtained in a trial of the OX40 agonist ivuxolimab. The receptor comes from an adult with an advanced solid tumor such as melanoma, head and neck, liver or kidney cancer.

CDR3 residues: CASRPGQGGGTGELFF. DNA of the CDR3: TGTGCCAGCAGGCCCGGACAGGGCGGCGGGACCGGGGAGCTGTTTTTT. The chain recombines TRBV7-9 with TRBJ2-2; 8 nucleotides match TRBD1. CDR1 is SEHNR and CDR2 is FQNEAQ in the germline V gene (reference sequence). Trimming at V came to 6 bases and at J to 5 bases, leaving 11 bases not matched to a gene. CDR3 size: 16 residues.